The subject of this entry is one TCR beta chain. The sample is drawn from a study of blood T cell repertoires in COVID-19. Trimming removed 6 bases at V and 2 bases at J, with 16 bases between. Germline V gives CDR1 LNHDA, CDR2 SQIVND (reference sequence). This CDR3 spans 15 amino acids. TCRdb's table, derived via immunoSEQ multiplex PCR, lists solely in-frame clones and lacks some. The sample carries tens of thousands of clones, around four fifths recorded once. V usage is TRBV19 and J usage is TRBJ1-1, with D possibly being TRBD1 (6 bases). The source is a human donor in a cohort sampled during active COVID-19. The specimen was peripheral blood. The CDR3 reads CASRDTGLRNTEAFF. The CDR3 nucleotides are TGTGCCAGTAGGGACACAGGGCTAAGAAACACTGAAGCTTTCTTT.